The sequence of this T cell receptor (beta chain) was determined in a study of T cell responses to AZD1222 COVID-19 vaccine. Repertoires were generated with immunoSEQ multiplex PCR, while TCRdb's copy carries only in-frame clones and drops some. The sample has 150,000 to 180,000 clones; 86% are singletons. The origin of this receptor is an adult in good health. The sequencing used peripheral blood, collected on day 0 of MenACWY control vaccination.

The CDR3: CASSARTGNIPGANVLTF. The CDR3 DNA follows: TGTGCCAGCAGCGCAAGGACAGGGAACATCCCTGGGGCCAACGTCCTGACTTTC. The chain recombines TRBV5-5 with TRBJ2-6, with TRBD1 matching 8 bases. The junction had 11 bases not matched to a gene; V was cut back by 4 bases and J by 2 bases. Germline CDR1 reads SGHKS; CDR2 reads YYEKEE (reference sequence). CDR3 length equals 18 residues.